Presented here are 5 T cell receptor beta chains from one specimen sequenced in a study of blood T cell repertoires in COVID-19. The repertoire was sequenced with immunoSEQ multiplex PCR; TCRdb's copy has only in-frame clones and lacks some. The table has 130,000 to 150,000 clones, roughly 76% seen once. The sample was peripheral blood. The receptors stem from a human donor with acute or convalescent COVID-19. The donor label of this sample is uncertain.

The chain combines TRBV4-1 with TRBJ1-2, with D unclear. Trimming took 1 base from V and 4 from J, leaving 22 bases between them. The CDR3 loop spans 18 amino acids. Germline assignment: CDR1 MGHRA and CDR2 YSYEKL. CDR3 nucleotide sequence: TGCGCCAGCAGCCAAGGCCTCTTCCGGGGTCCGAGGAGCTATGGCTACACCTTC. This encodes CASSQGLFRGPRSYGYTF.

The chain has TRBV29-1 and TRBJ2-1, with TRBD2 matching over 12 bases. CDR3 length: 13 amino acids. The junction had 5 bases not matched to a gene; V was cut back by 7 bases and J by 7 bases. Per the germline V gene, CDR1 is SQVTM and CDR2 is ANQGSEA. This CDR3 is CSEGLAGPNEQFF. CDR3 in DNA: TGCAGCGAAGGACTAGCGGGGCCTAATGAGCAGTTCTTC.

This rearrangement joins TRBV18 to TRBJ1-2; weak D call: TRBD1 (6 bases). Germline V CDR1 and CDR2: KGHSH, LQKENI. V lost 3 bases, J lost 3 bases, and 11 bases lay in between. The CDR3 runs 14 residues. CDR3 sequence: CASSPPPGDYGYTF. CDR3 in DNA: TGTGCCAGCTCACCCCCCCCAGGGGACTATGGCTACACCTTC.

This clone occurred once. The chain couples TRBV18 to TRBJ1-2; perhaps TRBD1 as D (6 bases). Germline CDR1 is KGHSH and CDR2 is LQKENI. V lost 4 bases to trimming and J lost 8 bases, with 14 bases between them. The CDR3 contains 13 residues. The CDR3 sequence: CASSHRTEGGYTF. The CDR3 DNA follows: TGTGCCAGCTCACATCGGACAGAAGGAGGCTACACCTTC. The complete variable domain, with remaining parts taken from reference TRBV18 and TRBJ1-2, reads NAGVMQNPRHLVRRRGQEARLRCSPMKGHSHVYWYRQLPEEGLKFMVYLQKENIIDESGMPKERFSAEFPKEGPSILRIQQVVRGDSAAYFCASSHRTEGGYTFGSGTRLTVV.

The chain joins TRBV5-4 to TRBJ2-7, with 14 bases matching TRBD2. CDR1 SGHNT and CDR2 YYREEE come from the germline V gene (reference sequence). V gave up 3 bases and J gave up 3 bases; unmatched junction bases: 2. The CDR3 has 15 residues. The CDR3 DNA follows: TGTGCCAGCAGCTCCGGGACTAGCGGGGGCTACGAGCAGTACTTC. Its translation is CASSSGTSGGYEQYF.